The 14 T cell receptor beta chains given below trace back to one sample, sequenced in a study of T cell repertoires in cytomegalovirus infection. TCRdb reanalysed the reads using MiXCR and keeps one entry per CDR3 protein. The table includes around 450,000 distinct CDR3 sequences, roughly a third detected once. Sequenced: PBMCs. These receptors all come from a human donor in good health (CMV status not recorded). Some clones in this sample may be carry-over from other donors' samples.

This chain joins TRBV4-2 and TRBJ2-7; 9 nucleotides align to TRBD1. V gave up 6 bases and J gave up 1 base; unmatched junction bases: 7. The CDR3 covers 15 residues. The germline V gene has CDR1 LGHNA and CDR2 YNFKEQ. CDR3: CASSQTGGKSYEQYF. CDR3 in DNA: TGTGCCAGCAGTCAAACAGGGGGCAAGTCCTACGAGCAGTACTTC.

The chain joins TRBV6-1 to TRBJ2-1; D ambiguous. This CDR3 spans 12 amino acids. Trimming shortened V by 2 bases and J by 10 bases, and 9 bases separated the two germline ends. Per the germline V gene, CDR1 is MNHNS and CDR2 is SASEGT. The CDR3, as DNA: TGTGCCAGCAGTGAAAGAATGGGGGAGCAGTTCTTC. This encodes CASSERMGEQFF.

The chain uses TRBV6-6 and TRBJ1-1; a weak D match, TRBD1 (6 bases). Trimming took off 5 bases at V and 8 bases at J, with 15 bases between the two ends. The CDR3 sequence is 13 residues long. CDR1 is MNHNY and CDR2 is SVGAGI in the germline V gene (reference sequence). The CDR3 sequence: CASSDVLGTEAFF. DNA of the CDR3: TGTGCCAGCAGTGACGTCCTCGGGACAGAAGCTTTCTTT.

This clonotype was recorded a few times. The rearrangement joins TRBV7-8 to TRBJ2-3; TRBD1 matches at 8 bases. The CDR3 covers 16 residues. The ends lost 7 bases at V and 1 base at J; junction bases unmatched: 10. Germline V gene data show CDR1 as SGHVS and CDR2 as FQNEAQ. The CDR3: CASNEYRGYGTDTQYF. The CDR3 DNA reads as TGTGCCAGCAACGAATACAGGGGGTACGGCACAGATACGCAGTATTTT.

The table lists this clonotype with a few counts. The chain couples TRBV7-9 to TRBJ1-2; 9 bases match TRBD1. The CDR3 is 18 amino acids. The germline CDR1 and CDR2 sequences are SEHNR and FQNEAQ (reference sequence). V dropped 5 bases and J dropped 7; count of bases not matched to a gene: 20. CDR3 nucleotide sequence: TGTGCCAGCAGCCCCCTCCCCGGGACAGGGTCGTCTGGAACTGGCTACACCTTC. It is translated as CASSPLPGTGSSGTGYTF.

The CDR3 DNA sequence: TGTGCCAGCAGCTTAGAAGGCCACAATCAGCCCCAGCATTTT. This encodes CASSLEGHNQPQHF. V usage is TRBV7-9 and J usage is TRBJ1-5; no clear D. Germline loops: CDR1 SEHNR, CDR2 FQNEAQ (reference sequence). CDR3 length equals 14 residues. V lost 1 base and J lost 3, with 7 bases in between.

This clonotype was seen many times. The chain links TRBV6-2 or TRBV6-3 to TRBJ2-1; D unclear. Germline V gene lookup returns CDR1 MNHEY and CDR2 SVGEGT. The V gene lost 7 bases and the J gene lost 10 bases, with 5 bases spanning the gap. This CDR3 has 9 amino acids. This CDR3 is CASIPEQFF. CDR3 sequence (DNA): TGTGCCAGCATACCGGAGCAGTTCTTC.

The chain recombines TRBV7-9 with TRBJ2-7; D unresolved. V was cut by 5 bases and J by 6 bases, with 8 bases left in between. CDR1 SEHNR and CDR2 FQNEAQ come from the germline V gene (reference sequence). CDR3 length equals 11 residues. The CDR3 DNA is TGTGCCAGCAGCCACCAACGCGAGCAGTACTTC. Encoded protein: CASSHQREQYF.

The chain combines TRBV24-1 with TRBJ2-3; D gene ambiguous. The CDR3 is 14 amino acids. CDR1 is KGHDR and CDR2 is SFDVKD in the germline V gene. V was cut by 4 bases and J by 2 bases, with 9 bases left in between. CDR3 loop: CATSETLSTDTQYF. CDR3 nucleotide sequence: TGTGCCACCAGTGAGACTCTCTCCACAGATACGCAGTATTTT.

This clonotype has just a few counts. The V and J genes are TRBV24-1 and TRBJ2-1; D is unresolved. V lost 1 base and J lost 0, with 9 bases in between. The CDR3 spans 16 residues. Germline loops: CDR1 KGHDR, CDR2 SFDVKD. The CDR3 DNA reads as TGTGCCACCAGTGATTTCGACGGAAGCTCCTACAATGAGCAGTTCTTC. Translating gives CATSDFDGSSYNEQFF.

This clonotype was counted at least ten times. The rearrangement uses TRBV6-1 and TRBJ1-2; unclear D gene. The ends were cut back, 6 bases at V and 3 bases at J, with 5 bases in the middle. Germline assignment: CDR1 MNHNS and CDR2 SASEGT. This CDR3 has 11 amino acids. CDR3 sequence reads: CASRQDYGYTF. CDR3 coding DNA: TGTGCCAGCAGGCAGGACTATGGCTACACCTTC.

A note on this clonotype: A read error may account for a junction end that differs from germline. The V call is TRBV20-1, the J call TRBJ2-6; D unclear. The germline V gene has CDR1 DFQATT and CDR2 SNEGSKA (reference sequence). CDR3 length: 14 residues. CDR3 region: CSARESSGANVLTF. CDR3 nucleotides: TGCAGTGCCAGAGAGAGCTCTGGGGCCAACGTCCTGACTTTC.

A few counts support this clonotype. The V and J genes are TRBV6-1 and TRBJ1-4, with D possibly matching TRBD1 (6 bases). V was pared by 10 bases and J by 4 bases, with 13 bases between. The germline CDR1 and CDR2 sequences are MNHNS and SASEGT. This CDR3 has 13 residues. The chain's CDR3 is CATKRQVNEKLFF. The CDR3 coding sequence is TGTGCCACTAAGAGACAGGTTAATGAAAAACTGTTTTTT.

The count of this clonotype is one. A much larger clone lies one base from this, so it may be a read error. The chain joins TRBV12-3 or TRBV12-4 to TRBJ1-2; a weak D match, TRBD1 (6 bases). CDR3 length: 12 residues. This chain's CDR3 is CASSQGRYVYTF. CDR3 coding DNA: TGTGCCAGCAGCCAGGGGAGGTATGTCTACACCTTC.